This TCR beta chain is drawn from a study of blood T cell repertoires in COVID-19 (dated by TCRdb to about 2020). For context, the study as a whole: Collaborator samples came from the United States, Italy and Spain and covered acute and convalescent phases of COVID-19. The repertoires were released in a freely available public database meant as a resource for research on the immune response to SARS-CoV-2. A de-identified subject ID, COVID-19 status, age in years and sex were almost always included in the sample metadata. Where available, HLA class I and class II types were obtained from metadata supplied by the sample provider rather than from assay-based typing. Subjects who had been exposed to COVID-19, were actively infected with it, or had recovered from it provided the deeply sampled blood TCRbeta repertoires that made up the dataset. The material from the prospective study consisted of cDNA or gDNA derived from T cells, B-cell-depleted T cells, or PBMCs. The samples were drawn from two sources: the first 160 participants of the ongoing ImmuneRACE study, and 1,200 or so subjects contributed by 6 global collaborators.

The CDR3 runs 13 residues from the cysteine to the phenylalanine. The kept DNA is CDR3 alone, 39 bases in frame from the first base. According to the germline V gene, CDR1 reads SGHTA and CDR2 reads FQGNSA. Relative to germline, V is 5 bases shorter and J is 7 bases shorter, with 12 bases between their ends. The collaborating institutions used their own protocols to collect whole blood in K2EDTA tubes. For TCRbeta analysis, collaborators shipped samples in one of three forms: frozen whole blood, isolated PBMCs, or DNA extracted from either of those sample types. TCRbeta CDR3 regions were amplified from genomic DNA using the immunoSEQ Assay, a bias-controlled multiplex PCR. Under the source paper's analysis protocol: The number of nucleated cells in each sample was estimated by amplification of reference gene primers within the assay. To quantify the absolute abundance of each unique TCRbeta CDR3 rearrangement, sequence reads were collapsed and filtered. For each sample, productive Simpson clonality was calculated as the square root of Simpson's diversity index across productive rearrangements. TCRdb provides this immuneACCESS table in a form limited to in-frame rearrangements. Some clones are lacking; in checked studies, under half of them reflect an unresolved V gene, and why the rest are absent is not known. V and J calls and clone size come straight from that table; D and trimming were deduced from the DNA. This sample holds around 88,000 clones; about 88% were observed only once. The ten largest account for 2.9% of the sample.

Concerning this clone itself: What this receptor recognizes is not known. Per-base qualities were not stored, and no clone one base away is much larger.

Findings and caveats that apply to the study as a whole: The amount of clinical and demographic metadata varied by source and participant and was provided uncurated.

Rearrangement joined TRBV7-2 to TRBJ1-3; the D gene is perhaps TRBD1, on 6 matching bases. This clonotype originated in a woman over 75 with acute or convalescent COVID-19. What was sequenced was peripheral blood. For the CDR3, the sequence is CASSPVGGNTIYF. The DNA sequence reads TGTGCCAGCAGCCCGGTTGGGGGCAACACCATATATTTT.